This T cell receptor (beta chain) comes out of a study of control samples from healthy donors and cancer patients. Sequenced by immunoSEQ multiplex PCR; TCRdb stores in-frame clones only, minus some. This table holds roughly 98,000 clones, roughly four fifths found once. Germline CDR1 reads SGHDT; CDR2 reads YYEEEE. Trimming took off 4 bases at V and 1 base at J, with 11 bases between the two ends. The CDR3 runs to 14 residues. The sequenced material came from blood. This rearrangement joins TRBV5-6 to TRBJ1-1; the D gene is possibly TRBD1 (5 bases). The TCR was taken from a woman aged 55-69 years in good health. CDR3: CASSKRGRNTEAFF. The CDR3 DNA follows: TGTGCCAGCAGCAAGCGGGGCCGGAACACTGAAGCTTTCTTT.